This T cell receptor beta chain is from a study of blood T cell repertoires in COVID-19. Those enrolled in Seattle joined during active infection and were followed longitudinally afterward. Libraries were prepared by immunoSEQ multiplex PCR; TCRdb keeps only in-frame clonotypes and omits some of them. Here the sample spans about 300,000 clones, 85% to 90% being singletons. This sequence originates from a woman aged 25 to 39 with COVID-19, enrolled during active disease. The sequenced sample consisted of peripheral blood.

CDR3 sequence: CASCPGRGDQPQHF. The CDR3 nucleotides read TGTGCCAGCTGTCCGGGACGGGGGGATCAGCCCCAGCATTTT. The rearrangement links TRBV2 to TRBJ1-5; tentatively, D is TRBD1 (5 bases). This CDR3 comprises 14 residues. Germline CDR1 is SNHLY and CDR2 is FYNNEI. Deletions cut 8 bases from V and 5 bases from J, with 16 bases between.